The source of this T cell receptor (beta chain) is a study of OX40 agonist ivuxolimab in advanced cancers. Study-level background: Ivuxolimab was a fully human IgG2 agonistic monoclonal antibody targeting the costimulatory receptor OX40 (CD134). Intravenous ivuxolimab was administered to patients every 2 weeks at six dose levels: 0.01, 0.1, 0.3, 1.5, 3 and 10 mg/kg. Of the approximately 54 dose-escalation patients, hepatocellular carcinoma was present in 19, melanoma in approximately 15, renal cell carcinoma in 9 and head and neck cancer in 9. The dose-escalation cohort was 82.7% male with a mean age of about 60 years, ranging from roughly 20 to 80. Patients were allowed to have had prior anti-PD-1, anti-PD-L1 or anti-CTLA-4 therapy, and 30% to 50% of the dose-escalation patients had previously received checkpoint inhibitors. Partial responses were achieved by three dose-escalation patients, of whom one had hepatocellular carcinoma and two had cutaneous melanoma. Peripheral TCRbeta sequencing aimed to test whether ivuxolimab altered TCR sequence diversity and caused clonal T-cell expansion. The paper reports the monotherapy dose-escalation portion (N ≈ 50 patients) of the phase I ivuxolimab trial. Results the study describes overall, beyond this receptor: Low levels of normalized T-cell clonal expansion were also seen in some nonresponding patients. In the 0.1-3.0 mg/kg groups, partial responders were among the patients with the lowest normalized peripheral clonal expansion, particularly in CD8+ T cells. The antigen specificity of the peripheral T cells that underwent clonal expansion was not determined. On average, CD8+ T cells showed more expanded clones than CD4+ T cells after ivuxolimab. At doses of 0.1 to 3.0 mg/kg, clonal expansion of both CD4+ and CD8+ blood T cells was observed from baseline to week 6.

Genomic DNA was isolated from the sorted cells so that the TCRbeta CDR3 region could be sequenced. TCRbeta CDR3 regions were sequenced using the immunoSEQ Assay. The clones in this table, taken by TCRdb from immuneACCESS, are in-frame only. Not every clone is retained; where verified, under half of the shortfall comes from an unresolved V gene, and the cause of the rest is unknown. The table for this sample lists roughly 70,000 clones; 75% to 90% of them were counted only once. Clones ranked in the top ten supply approximately 0.81% of the sample. Patients with a history of autoimmune disease or receiving systemic immunosuppression were excluded from the trial. In every dose cohort, peripheral blood was drawn for TCR sequencing at baseline, cycle 4 day 1, and cycle 7 day 1. The samples were taken from a phase I, first-in-human, multicenter, open-label dose-escalation trial of ivuxolimab. Adults with locally advanced or metastatic melanoma, renal cell carcinoma, hepatocellular carcinoma or head and neck squamous cell carcinoma were enrolled in the trial. Before TCR sequencing, CD4+ and CD8+ T cells were separately sorted from peripheral blood.

A word on this clone: This clone's antigen is unknown. Per-nucleotide qualities are absent, and no much larger clonotype sits a single base away.

From the cysteine through the phenylalanine, the CDR3 covers 13 amino acids. The retained sequence is limited to the CDR3, 39 bases, with the frame set at the first base. Deletion took 4 bases off V and 5 bases off J, with a span of 9 bases between the germline ends. The germline V gene yields SGHRS for CDR1 and YFSETQ for CDR2. The sequence was obtained from an adult with an advanced solid tumor such as melanoma, head and neck, liver or kidney cancer. The sequencing used CD4+ or CD8+ T cells sorted from blood, collected in a trial of the OX40 agonist ivuxolimab. The chain is encoded by TRBV5-1 joined to TRBJ2-2, with the identity of the D gene unclear. The nucleotide sequence reads TGCGCCAGCAGCCCATTTTCGACCGGGGAGCTGTTTTTT. Translated, it reads CASSPFSTGELFF.